A single sample is the source of the 3 T cell receptor beta chains below, sequenced in a study of cytomegalovirus exposure and HLA in healthy donors. PCR involved 60 Vbeta and 13 Jbeta primers. Sequencing was performed with immunoSEQ multiplex PCR; in TCRdb, only in-frame clones are kept and a portion is missing. The sample consists of about 130,000 clones, roughly 70% of them appearing once. Sequencing input: PBMCs. The receptors derive from a young man in good health and CMV-seropositive.

The genes are TRBV14 and TRBJ2-3; D not certain. CDR3 length: 18 amino acids. CDR1 is SGHDN and CDR2 is FVKESK in the germline V gene. V was trimmed by 2 bases and J by 4 bases, leaving 22 bases between them. CDR3 sequence reads: CASSQIPFGSEVPDTQYF. DNA for the CDR3: TGTGCCAGCAGCCAAATCCCCTTCGGGTCAGAGGTCCCAGATACGCAGTATTTT.

This clone has just a few counts. The gene calls are TRBV27 and TRBJ2-7; 7 nucleotides match TRBD2. Germline loops: CDR1 MNHEY, CDR2 SMNVEV (reference sequence). This CDR3 has 15 residues. Trimming took 1 base from V and 4 from J; bases not matched to a gene: 7. CDR3 loop: CASSLFVAGGYEQYF. In DNA form, the CDR3 reads TGTGCCAGCAGTTTATTTGTCGCCGGGGGGTACGAGCAGTACTTC.

This CDR3 is CASSLGRYGYTF. In nucleotides, the CDR3 is TGCGCCAGCAGCTTGGGCCGGTATGGCTACACCTTC. The chain links TRBV5-1 to TRBJ1-2; D is unclear. CDR3 length: 12 residues. V lost 0 bases and J 5 bases, leaving 5 bases between the germline ends. The germline CDR1 and CDR2 sequences are SGHRS and YFSETQ.